The clone carrying this TCR beta chain came up a few times. Its target is unknown. TCRdb re-analysed the reads in MiXCR, keeping a single row per CDR3 protein. The sample comprises about 490,000 distinct CDR3 sequences, 26% of which are singletons, and about 13% rests with the top ten. This sample was included in a study of T cell repertoires in cytomegalovirus infection. Turning to the study itself: Public signatures in TCR beta pointed to CMV infection and matching HLA type.

Study findings and constraints: Cumulative frequency (of public TCR beta family members) identified carriers of CMV plus the relevant HLA.

V was trimmed by 2 bases and J by 6 bases, leaving 14 bases between them. CDR1 and CDR2 from the germline V gene are LNHNV and YYDKDF (reference sequence). The CDR3 covers 15 residues. The sequenced material came from PBMCs. This chain connects TRBV15 to TRBJ1-5; D not resolved. This receptor was identified in a human donor in good health (CMV status not recorded). Some clones in this sample may be carry-over from other donors' samples. This CDR3 reads CATSRIEQAAQPQHF. CDR3 sequence (DNA): TGTGCCACCAGCAGAATTGAGCAAGCCGCTCAGCCCCAGCATTTT.